Reported below is one T cell receptor beta chain. What it binds is not known. The data were taken from a study of radiation and T cells in renal cell carcinoma. Study-wide points: Without pretreatment biopsies, baseline tumor clonotype presence was undetermined. From baseline, blood top tumor clonotypes peaked at 2 weeks post-radiation.

The data were produced by immunoSEQ multiplex PCR, yet TCRdb's version contains in-frame clones alone and is incomplete. The sample yields under 55,000 clones, 65% to 90% seen once. Documented time point: baseline pretreatment blood. Sample treatment: 15 Gy SBRT to primary tumor, nephrectomy 4 weeks later. The tumor was a clear cell renal cell carcinoma. V lost 0 bases to trimming and J lost 2 bases, with 14 bases between them. The CDR3 length is 16 residues. From germline, CDR1 is LGHNA and CDR2 YSLEER. The specimen was blood, collected from a patient whose treatment included radiotherapy and nephrectomy. This sequence joins TRBV4-3 and TRBJ2-7, with D perhaps TRBD2 (5 bases). This clonotype was sampled from a woman in her 70s with renal cell carcinoma. In DNA form, the CDR3 reads TGCGCCAGCAGCCAAGATGGGGAGACTCCCCCCTACGAGCAGTACTTC. Encoded protein: CASSQDGETPPYEQYF.